This T cell receptor beta chain was found in a study of shared clonotypes between healthy human individuals. Whole-study context: Three plates were used per donor for CD4 naive, three for CD4 memory, two for CD8 naive and one for CD8 memory. Overall study results and limits: Naive subsets usually exceeded memory subsets in estimated richness.

Germline values: CDR1 MDHEN, CDR2 SYDVKM. J gave up 6 bases and V 5 bases, and 7 bases lay outside the gene matches. The CDR3 has 15 residues. For this clone: Its antigen is unknown.

Repertoires were generated with immunoSEQ multiplex PCR, while TCRdb's copy carries only in-frame clones and drops some. The data show more than 2,000,000 clones, with more than 80% seen just once and around 0.14% held by the top ten. This TCR was sampled from a man between 18 and 29 years old in good health. The sequencing sample was made of naive CD4+ T cells sorted from blood. Subset described: CD45RA+ positively selected. The chain joins TRBV28 to TRBJ2-3, with 11 positions matching TRBD1. The CDR3, as DNA: TGTGCCAGCAGTACCGGGACAGGGGGGATGGATACGCAGTATTTT. Translating it yields CASSTGTGGMDTQYF.